This T cell receptor (beta chain) originates from a study of cytomegalovirus exposure and HLA in healthy donors. PCR amplification relied on 60 Vbeta primers (plus 13 Jbeta primers). The protocol was immunoSEQ multiplex PCR, while the TCRdb copy is restricted to in-frame clones and leaves out a portion. The table shows under 70,000 clones, with about three quarters occurring only once. The J segment lost 6 bases and the V segment lost 4 bases, leaving 7 bases of the junction unmatched. Per germline, CDR1 SGDLS and CDR2 YYNGEE. This CDR3 spans 13 amino acids. The genes are TRBV9 and TRBJ2-7; 7 nucleotides line up with TRBD1. The source material was PBMCs. This TCR came from a male donor in good health and CMV-seropositive. CDR3 loop: CASSTGQVGEQYF. DNA of the CDR3: TGTGCCAGCAGCACCGGACAGGTCGGCGAGCAGTACTTC.